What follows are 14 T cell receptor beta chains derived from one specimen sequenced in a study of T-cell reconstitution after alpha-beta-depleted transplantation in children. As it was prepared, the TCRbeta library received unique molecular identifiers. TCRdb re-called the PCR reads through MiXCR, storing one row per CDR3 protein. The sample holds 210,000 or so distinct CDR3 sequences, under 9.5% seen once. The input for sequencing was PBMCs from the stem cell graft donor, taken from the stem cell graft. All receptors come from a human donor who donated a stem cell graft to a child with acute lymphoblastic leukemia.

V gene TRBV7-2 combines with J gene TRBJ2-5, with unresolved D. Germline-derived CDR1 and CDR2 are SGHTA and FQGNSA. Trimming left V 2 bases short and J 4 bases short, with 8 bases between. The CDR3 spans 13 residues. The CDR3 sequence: CASSLLSPETQYF. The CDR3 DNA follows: TGTGCCAGCAGCTTATTATCGCCAGAGACCCAGTACTTC. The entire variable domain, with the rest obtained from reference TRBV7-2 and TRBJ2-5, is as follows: GAGVSQSPSNKVTEKGKDVELRCDPISGHTALYWYRQSLGQGLEFLIYFQGNSAPDKSGLPSDRFSAERTGGSVSTLTIQRTQQEDSAVYLCASSLLSPETQYFGPGTRLLVL.

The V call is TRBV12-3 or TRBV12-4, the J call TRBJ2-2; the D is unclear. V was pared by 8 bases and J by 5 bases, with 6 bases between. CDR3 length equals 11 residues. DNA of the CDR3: TGTGCCAGCGGGTTTACCGGGGAGCTGTTTTTT. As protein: CASGFTGELFF.

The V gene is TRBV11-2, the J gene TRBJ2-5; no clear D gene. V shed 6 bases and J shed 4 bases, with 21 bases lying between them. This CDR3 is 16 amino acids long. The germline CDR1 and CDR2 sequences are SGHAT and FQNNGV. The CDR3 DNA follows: TGTGCCAGCAGAAGCCTCCTGGGTACCCCAAGAGAGACCCAGTACTTC. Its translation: CASRSLLGTPRETQYF.

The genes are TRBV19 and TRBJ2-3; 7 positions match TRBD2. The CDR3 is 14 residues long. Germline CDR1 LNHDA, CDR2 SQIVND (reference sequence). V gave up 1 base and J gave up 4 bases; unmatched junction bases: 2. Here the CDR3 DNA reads TGTGCCAGTAGTATAGTAACTAGCGCAGATACGCAGTATTTT. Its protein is CASSIVTSADTQYF.

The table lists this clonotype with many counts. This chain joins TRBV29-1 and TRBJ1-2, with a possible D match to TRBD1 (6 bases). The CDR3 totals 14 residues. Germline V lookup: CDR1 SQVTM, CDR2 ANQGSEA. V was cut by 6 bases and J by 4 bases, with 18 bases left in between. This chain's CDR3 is CSVATGLSSYGYTF. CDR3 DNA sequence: TGCAGCGTGGCGACAGGACTAAGTTCCTATGGCTACACCTTC.

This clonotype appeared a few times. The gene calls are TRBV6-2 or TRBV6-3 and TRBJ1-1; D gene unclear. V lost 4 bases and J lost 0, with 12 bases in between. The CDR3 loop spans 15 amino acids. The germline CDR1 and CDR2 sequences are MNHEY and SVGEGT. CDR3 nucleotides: TGTGCCAGCAGTTTATTTTGGACGTTGAACACTGAAGCTTTCTTT. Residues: CASSLFWTLNTEAFF.

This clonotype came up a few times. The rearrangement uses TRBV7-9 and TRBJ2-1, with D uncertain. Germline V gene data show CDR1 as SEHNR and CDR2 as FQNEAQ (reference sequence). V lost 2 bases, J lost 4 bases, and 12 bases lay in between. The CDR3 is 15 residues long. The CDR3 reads CASSLFGETYNEQFF. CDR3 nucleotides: TGTGCCAGCAGCTTATTTGGAGAGACTTACAATGAGCAGTTCTTC.

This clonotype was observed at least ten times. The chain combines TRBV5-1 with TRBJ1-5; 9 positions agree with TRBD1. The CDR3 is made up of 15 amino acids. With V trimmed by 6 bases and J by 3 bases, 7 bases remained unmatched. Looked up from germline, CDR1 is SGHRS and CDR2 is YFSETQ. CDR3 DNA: TGCGCCAGCACCGAGGGGACAGGGTCCAATCAGCCCCAGCATTTT. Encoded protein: CASTEGTGSNQPQHF.

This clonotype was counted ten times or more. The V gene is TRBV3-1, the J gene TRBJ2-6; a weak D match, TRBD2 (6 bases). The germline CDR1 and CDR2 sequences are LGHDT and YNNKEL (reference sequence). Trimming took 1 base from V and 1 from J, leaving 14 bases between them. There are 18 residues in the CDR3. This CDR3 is CASSQGTIGGSGANVLTF. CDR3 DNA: TGTGCCAGCAGCCAAGGGACGATCGGGGGATCTGGGGCCAACGTCCTGACTTTC.

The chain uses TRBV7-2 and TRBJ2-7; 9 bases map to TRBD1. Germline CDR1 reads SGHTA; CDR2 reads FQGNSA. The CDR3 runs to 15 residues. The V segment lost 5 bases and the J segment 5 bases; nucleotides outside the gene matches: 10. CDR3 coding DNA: TGTGCCAGCAGCCAATCGTGGACAGGGGAAGACGAGCAGTACTTC. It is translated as CASSQSWTGEDEQYF.

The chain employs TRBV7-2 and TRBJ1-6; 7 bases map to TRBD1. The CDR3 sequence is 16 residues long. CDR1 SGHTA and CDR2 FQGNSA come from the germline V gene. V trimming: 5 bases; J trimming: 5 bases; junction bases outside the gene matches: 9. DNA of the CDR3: TGTGCCAGCAGCCCATTCGACAGGGTAAATAATTCACCCCTCCACTTT. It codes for CASSPFDRVNNSPLHF.

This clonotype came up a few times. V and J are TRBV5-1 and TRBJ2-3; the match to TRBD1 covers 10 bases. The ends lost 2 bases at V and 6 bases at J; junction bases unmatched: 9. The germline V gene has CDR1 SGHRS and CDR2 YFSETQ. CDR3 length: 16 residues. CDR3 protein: CASSFLTGGRGDTQYF. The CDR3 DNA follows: TGCGCCAGCAGCTTCCTGACAGGGGGCCGGGGGGATACGCAGTATTTT.

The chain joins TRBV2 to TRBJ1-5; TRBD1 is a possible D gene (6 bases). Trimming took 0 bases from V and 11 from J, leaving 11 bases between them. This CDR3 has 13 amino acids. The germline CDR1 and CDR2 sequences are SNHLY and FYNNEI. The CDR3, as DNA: TGTGCCAGCAGTGAAGCGCAGGGGTTGACCCAGCATTTT. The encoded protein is CASSEAQGLTQHF. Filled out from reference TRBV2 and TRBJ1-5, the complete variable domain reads EPEVTQTPSHQVTQMGQEVILRCVPISNHLYFYWYRQILGQKVEFLVSFYNNEISEKSEIFDDQFSVERPDGSNFTLKIRSTKLEDSAMYFCASSEAQGLTQHFGDGTRLSIL.

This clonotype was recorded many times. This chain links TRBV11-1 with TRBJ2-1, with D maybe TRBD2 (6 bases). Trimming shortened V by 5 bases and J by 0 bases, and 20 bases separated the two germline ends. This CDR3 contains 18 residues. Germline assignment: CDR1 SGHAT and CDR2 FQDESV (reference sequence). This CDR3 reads CASSPRTAGLSSYNEQFF. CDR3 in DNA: TGTGCCAGCAGCCCAAGAACGGCGGGGTTAAGCTCCTACAATGAGCAGTTCTTC.